This T cell receptor beta chain was obtained from a study of cytomegalovirus exposure and HLA in healthy donors. Researchers ran the PCR with 60 Vbeta and 13 Jbeta primers. The repertoire was sequenced with immunoSEQ multiplex PCR; TCRdb's copy has only in-frame clones and lacks some. Found here are some 85,000 clones, over 60% of them singletons; the top ten hold approximately 4.6%. The CDR3 is 12 residues long. Germline assignment: CDR1 MNHEY and CDR2 SMNVEV (reference sequence). The sequenced material came from PBMCs. V is TRBV27 and J is TRBJ2-5; possibly TRBD1 for D (5 bases). The end of the DNA aligns better with TRBJ2-7, so the J call may be wrong. The sequence derives from a woman aged 40 to 50 in good health and CMV-seropositive. The chain's CDR3 is CASSLKGREQYF. The CDR3 region has the DNA TGTGCCAGCAGTCTTAAGGGGCGCGAGCAGTACTTC.